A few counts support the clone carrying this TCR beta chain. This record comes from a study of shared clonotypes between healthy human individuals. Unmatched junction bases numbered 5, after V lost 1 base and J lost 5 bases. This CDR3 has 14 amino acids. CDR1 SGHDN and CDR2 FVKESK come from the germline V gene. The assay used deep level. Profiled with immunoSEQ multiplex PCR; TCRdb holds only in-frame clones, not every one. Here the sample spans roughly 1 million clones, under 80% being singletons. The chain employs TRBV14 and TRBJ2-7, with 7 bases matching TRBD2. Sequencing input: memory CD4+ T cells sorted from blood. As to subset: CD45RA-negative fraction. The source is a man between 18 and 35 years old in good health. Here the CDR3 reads CASSQGRGGDEQYF. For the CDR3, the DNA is TGTGCCAGCAGCCAAGGAAGGGGAGGGGACGAGCAGTACTTC.